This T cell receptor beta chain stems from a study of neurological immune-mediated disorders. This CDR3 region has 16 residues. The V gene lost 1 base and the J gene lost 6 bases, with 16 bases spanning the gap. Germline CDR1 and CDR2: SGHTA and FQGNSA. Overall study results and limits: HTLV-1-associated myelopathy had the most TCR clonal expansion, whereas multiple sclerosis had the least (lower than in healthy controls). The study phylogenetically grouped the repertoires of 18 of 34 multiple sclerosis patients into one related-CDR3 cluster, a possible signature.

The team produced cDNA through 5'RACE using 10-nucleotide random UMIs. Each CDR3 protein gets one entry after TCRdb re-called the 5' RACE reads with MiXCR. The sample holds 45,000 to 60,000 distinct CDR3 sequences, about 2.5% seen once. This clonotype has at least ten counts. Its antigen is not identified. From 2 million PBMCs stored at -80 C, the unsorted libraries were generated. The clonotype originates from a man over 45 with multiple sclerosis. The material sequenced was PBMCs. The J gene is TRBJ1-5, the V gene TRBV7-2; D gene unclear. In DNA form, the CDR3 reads TGTGCCAGCAGCTTAGAGTCCCAGGATCCCCGTCAGCCCCAGCATTTT. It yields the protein CASSLESQDPRQPQHF.